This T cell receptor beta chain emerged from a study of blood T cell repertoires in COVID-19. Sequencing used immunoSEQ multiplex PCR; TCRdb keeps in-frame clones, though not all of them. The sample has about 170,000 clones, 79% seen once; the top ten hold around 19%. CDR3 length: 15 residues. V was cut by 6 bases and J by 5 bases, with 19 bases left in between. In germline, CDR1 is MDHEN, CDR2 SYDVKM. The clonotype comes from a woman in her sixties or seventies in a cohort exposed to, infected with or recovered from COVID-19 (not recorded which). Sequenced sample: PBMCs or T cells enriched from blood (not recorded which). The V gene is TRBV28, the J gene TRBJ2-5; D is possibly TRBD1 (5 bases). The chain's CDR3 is CASSRSNYAGETQYF. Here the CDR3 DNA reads TGTGCCAGCAGCCGAAGTAACTACGCAGGGGAGACCCAGTACTTC.